These 25 T cell receptor beta chains were sequenced from one sample in a study of radiotherapy plus CTLA-4 blockade in lung cancer. Here immunoSEQ multiplex PCR was the method, and the copy in TCRdb shows in-frame clones only, minus some. The profile shows about 67,000 clones, more than 70% of them singletons. The material was peripheral blood, obtained from a patient treated with radiotherapy plus ipilimumab. The receptor set was obtained from a human donor with non-small cell lung cancer whose response to radiotherapy plus ipilimumab could not be evaluated. Some clones in this sample may be carry-over from other donors' samples.

The chain uses TRBV2 and TRBJ2-1; possibly TRBD1 for D (5 bases). Germline values: CDR1 SNHLY, CDR2 FYNNEI. The CDR3 is 14 residues long. The V gene lost 4 bases and the J gene lost 2 bases, with 9 bases spanning the gap. CDR3 region: CASSAGPTYNEQFF. CDR3 nucleotide sequence: TGTGCCAGCAGTGCAGGGCCCACCTACAATGAGCAGTTCTTC.

The V call is TRBV15, the J call TRBJ2-2, with D perhaps matching TRBD1 (5 bases). Trimming took 2 bases from V and 6 from J, leaving 7 bases between them. This CDR3 has 13 amino acids. Germline CDR1 LNHNV, CDR2 YYDKDF (reference sequence). For the CDR3, the DNA is TGTGCCACCAGCAGATTAGGGGCCGGGGAGCTGTTTTTT. Translating gives CATSRLGAGELFF.

The rearrangement links TRBV7-9 to TRBJ1-1, with D unclear. Per germline, CDR1 SEHNR and CDR2 FQNEAQ (reference sequence). This CDR3 is 15 amino acids long. Trimming pared 5 bases from V and 0 bases from J, leaving 13 bases between. For the CDR3, the DNA is TGTGCCAGCAGCCGCCCTAGCGTTATGAACACTGAAGCTTTCTTT. Translating gives CASSRPSVMNTEAFF.

This rearrangement joins TRBV5-4 to TRBJ1-2, with 9 bases matching TRBD1. This CDR3 has 14 amino acids. J gave up 4 bases and V 3 bases, and 4 bases lay outside the gene matches. Germline V lookup: CDR1 SGHNT, CDR2 YYREEE (reference sequence). The CDR3 sequence: CASSSTGGGYGYTF. CDR3 sequence (DNA): TGTGCCAGCAGCTCTACAGGGGGCGGCTATGGCTACACCTTC.

This chain connects TRBV5-4 to TRBJ1-1; TRBD1 aligns across 9 bases. The germline gives CDR1 SGHNT, CDR2 YYREEE (reference sequence). The CDR3 runs 14 residues. Trimming at V came to 4 bases and at J to 5 bases, leaving 6 bases not matched to a gene. CDR3 loop: CASSGGDRVTEAFF. CDR3 coding DNA: TGTGCCAGCAGCGGGGGGGACAGGGTGACTGAAGCTTTCTTT.

This chain connects TRBV6-1 to TRBJ2-3, with 10 bases lining up with TRBD1. This CDR3 comprises 14 residues. The germline gives CDR1 MNHNS, CDR2 SASEGT. The V segment lost 6 bases and the J segment 3 bases; nucleotides outside the gene matches: 3. The CDR3 loop reads CASRRDRGTDTQYF. The CDR3 DNA follows: TGTGCCAGCAGACGGGACAGGGGTACAGATACGCAGTATTTT.

CDR3 protein: CACTPVLAKETQYF. In DNA, the CDR3 is TGTGCCTGCACCCCTGTCCTAGCCAAAGAGACCCAGTACTTC. The V and J genes are TRBV30 and TRBJ2-5; the D gene is possibly TRBD2 (5 bases). The germline gives CDR1 GTSNPN, CDR2 SVGIG (reference sequence). The CDR3 has 14 amino acids. Trimming stripped 6 bases from V and 3 bases from J, with 17 bases between.

The chain couples TRBV6-5 to TRBJ1-1, with a tentative D call TRBD1 (5 bases). CDR3 length: 13 residues. Trimming took 0 bases from V and 7 from J, leaving 9 bases between them. CDR1 MNHEY and CDR2 SVGAGI come from the germline V gene. DNA of the CDR3: TGTGCCAGCAGTTACTCGACAGAGTTTGAAGCTTTCTTT. Its translation is CASSYSTEFEAFF.

This sequence joins TRBV6-1 and TRBJ2-7, with TRBD2 matching over 7 bases. The CDR3 is made up of 14 amino acids. Trimming removed 3 bases from V and 6 bases from J; junction bases left unmatched: 8. Germline values: CDR1 MNHNS, CDR2 SASEGT. CDR3 in amino acids: CASSEGGLLGEQYF. The DNA of the CDR3 is TGTGCCAGCAGTGAGGGGGGACTACTGGGCGAGCAGTACTTC.

The chain links TRBV5-1 to TRBJ2-7; TRBD1 aligns across 8 bases. V was pared by 4 bases and J by 5 bases, with 14 bases of the junction left unmatched. CDR1 SGHRS and CDR2 YFSETQ come from the germline V gene. This CDR3 has 16 amino acids. CDR3 nucleotide sequence: TGCGCCAGCAGCCAGCCGTTGGACAGGGCATCCCACGAGCAGTACTTC. Translated, it gives CASSQPLDRASHEQYF.

This chain joins TRBV7-9 and TRBJ1-1, with D perhaps matching TRBD1 (6 bases). Trimming cost V 1 base and J 5 bases, with 11 bases left between them. The CDR3 totals 14 residues. Germline CDR1 SEHNR, CDR2 FQNEAQ (reference sequence). The CDR3 region has the DNA TGTGCCAGCAGCTTAGGACCAGGGGATACTGAAGCTTTCTTT. Its protein is CASSLGPGDTEAFF.

In its sample, this clone was seen a few times. The chain employs TRBV6-1 and TRBJ1-5; 10 bases map to TRBD1. Germline V lookup: CDR1 MNHNS, CDR2 SASEGT. The CDR3 extends over 15 amino acids. The J segment lost 6 bases and the V segment lost 5 bases, leaving 7 bases of the junction unmatched. The CDR3 protein is CASSRDRGPGQPQHF. The DNA of the CDR3 is TGTGCCAGCAGTCGTGACAGGGGGCCCGGTCAGCCCCAGCATTTT.

The chain couples TRBV7-9 to TRBJ2-2; 7 bases match TRBD2. V lost 5 bases and J lost 1; bases outside the gene matches: 4. The CDR3 spans 15 residues. Germline-derived CDR1 and CDR2 are SEHNR and FQNEAQ (reference sequence). CDR3 in amino acids: CASSPGLGNTGELFF. The CDR3 nucleotides are TGTGCCAGCAGCCCAGGACTAGGGAACACCGGGGAGCTGTTTTTT.

The chain uses TRBV28 and TRBJ1-4; 9 positions match TRBD1. The CDR3 is 14 residues long. The V gene's germline CDR1 is MDHEN and CDR2 SYDVKM. V lost 8 bases to trimming and J lost 8 bases; unmatched junction nucleotides: 9. The CDR3 spells CASGTGGFYEKLFF. For the CDR3, the DNA is TGTGCCAGCGGAACAGGGGGCTTCTACGAAAAACTGTTTTTT.

The sample holds one count of this clone. V usage is TRBV9 and J usage is TRBJ2-7; TRBD2 aligns across 9 bases. Germline assignment: CDR1 SGDLS and CDR2 YYNGEE. This CDR3 is built from 18 residues. J gave up 2 bases and V 0 bases, and 12 bases lay outside the gene matches. The CDR3 DNA reads TGTGCCAGCAGCGTAGGGGCTAGCGGGGCGTTCCTGCCCTACGAGCAGTACTTC. It is translated as CASSVGASGAFLPYEQYF.

With respect to this clone: A read error may produce the germline difference seen at one junction end. The chain joins TRBV5-1 to TRBJ1-2; D perhaps matches TRBD1 (5 bases). CDR1 is SGHRS and CDR2 is YFSETQ in the germline V gene. The CDR3 sequence is 12 residues long. The CDR3 bases are TGCGCCGGCAGCTTGGGCGCTCAGGGTTACACCTTC. This gives the protein CAGSLGAQGYTF.

By sample fraction, this clone is medium-sized. V is TRBV7-9 and J is TRBJ1-1; D gene unclear. With 1 base removed from V and 3 bases from J, the gap between germline ends came to 12 bases. CDR1 is SEHNR, CDR2 FQNEAQ, per germline (reference sequence). The CDR3 has 15 amino acids. This chain's CDR3 is CASSLEGGQDTEAFF. In DNA form, the CDR3 reads TGTGCCAGCAGCTTAGAAGGAGGGCAGGACACTGAAGCTTTCTTT.

The J gene is TRBJ1-1, the V gene TRBV9; 10 bases map to TRBD1. Germline values: CDR1 SGDLS, CDR2 YYNGEE. Unmatched junction bases numbered 4, after V lost 4 bases and J lost 4 bases. This CDR3 spans 14 amino acids. The DNA of the CDR3 is TGTGCCAGCAGCCTCTGGACAGGGGGCACTGAAGCTTTCTTT. Translation gives CASSLWTGGTEAFF.

Worth noting for this clone: This sample also contains other DNA sequences that code for the same CDR3. V gene TRBV19 combines with J gene TRBJ2-7, with 9 bases fitting TRBD1. Germline V gene data show CDR1 as LNHDA and CDR2 as SQIVND (reference sequence). CDR3 length: 14 amino acids. Losses at the gene ends were 3 bases for V and 1 base for J; bases not matched to a gene: 1. This CDR3 reads CASSMGQGSYEQYF. As DNA, the CDR3 is TGTGCCAGTAGTATGGGACAGGGTTCCTACGAGCAGTACTTC.

The V gene is TRBV15, the J gene TRBJ2-7; D is perhaps TRBD2 (5 bases). The CDR3 is 13 residues long. Between the trimmed V and J ends, which lost 8 bases and 5 bases, there was a span of 16 bases. CDR1 is LNHNV and CDR2 is YYDKDF in the germline V gene (reference sequence). The CDR3, as DNA: TGTGCCACCGCCCAGCGGCTCGGCAACGAGCAGTACTTC. It specifies CATAQRLGNEQYF.

This chain links TRBV2 with TRBJ1-5, with TRBD1 as a possible D gene (6 bases). V was cut by 5 bases and J by 5 bases, with 10 bases left in between. This CDR3 comprises 13 residues. Germline V gene lookup returns CDR1 SNHLY and CDR2 FYNNEI. The CDR3: CASSRGGDQPQHF. Here the CDR3 DNA reads TGTGCCAGCAGTAGGGGGGGCGATCAGCCCCAGCATTTT.

Only a few counts were recorded for this clone. The V and J genes are TRBV19 and TRBJ2-7, with 7 nucleotides matching TRBD1. The CDR3 spans 13 residues. The V gene's germline CDR1 is LNHDA and CDR2 SQIVND (reference sequence). Trimming cost V 2 bases and J 5 bases; bases outside gene matches: 3. Here the CDR3 reads CASSITTGNEQYF. The CDR3 bases are TGTGCCAGTAGTATAACGACAGGGAACGAGCAGTACTTC. Full variable domain (rest looked up from reference TRBV19 and TRBJ2-7): DGGITQSPKYLFRKEGQNVTLSCEQNLNHDAMYWYRQDPGQGLRLIYYSQIVNDFQKGDIAEGYSVSREKKESFPLTVTSAQKNPTAFYLCASSITTGNEQYFGPGTRLTVT.

This clone occurred once. The CDR3: CASSYAGSGSGNTIYF. As DNA, the CDR3 is TGTGCCAGCAGTTACGCGGGGTCCGGCTCTGGAAACACCATATATTTT. V usage is TRBV6-5 and J usage is TRBJ1-3, with D unclear. The germline CDR1 and CDR2 sequences are MNHEY and SVGAGI. This CDR3 region has 16 residues. The ends were cut back, 2 bases at V and 0 bases at J, with 11 bases in the middle.

CDR3 in DNA: TGTGCCAGCAGTGACTGGGACAGGGGGTGGAACGAGCAGTACTTC. Translation: CASSDWDRGWNEQYF. This chain links TRBV6-4 with TRBJ2-7; the match to TRBD1 covers 11 bases. The CDR3 consists of 15 residues. Germline V gene lookup returns CDR1 MRHNA and CDR2 SNTAGT. Losses at the gene ends were 1 base for V and 5 bases for J; bases not matched to a gene: 4.

The CDR3 reads CASMGQGGTEAFF. Here the CDR3 DNA reads TGTGCCAGTATGGGTCAGGGGGGCACTGAAGCTTTCTTT. The genes are TRBV19 and TRBJ1-1; 7 bases align to TRBD1. The junction had 6 bases not matched to a gene; V was cut back by 7 bases and J by 4 bases. The CDR3 consists of 13 residues. Germline V gene lookup returns CDR1 LNHDA and CDR2 SQIVND (reference sequence).